Described below is a single T cell receptor (beta chain) sequence and its context. This clonotype has at least ten counts. The clone's antigen remains unknown. No base quality information exists; no much larger clone differs at one position. The sample's treatment or condition label, in plain terms: live attenuated yellow fever vaccine strain. A standard Ficoll-Paque protocol was used to isolate PBMCs from peripheral blood. Dynabeads CD4 and CD8 positive selection kits were used to isolate the CD4 and CD8 T-cell fractions. RNA was extracted with TriZol from bulk PBMCs, CD4 and CD8 fractions, and dextramer-positive and dextramer-negative fractions. The data are from a study of T cells after yellow fever vaccination (dated by TCRdb to the late 2010s). Turning to the overall study: The SMART-Seq v4 Ultra Low Input RNA kit was used to prepare libraries from fractions with low cell numbers. Two healthy male donors, one aged 18 to 29 and one aged 30 to 40 years, made up the cohort. To follow T-cell clones before and after both primary and booster YFV17D yellow fever vaccination, bulk TCR alpha and beta repertoires underwent longitudinal sequencing. Blood was collected at multiple timepoints before and after primary and secondary immunization, and bulk PBMC replicates and cell subsets were isolated.

The CDR3 runs 15 amino acids, cysteine and phenylalanine included. Kept here is only the CDR3 DNA, which spans 45 bases and is read in frame from base 1. V is cut back by 7 bases and J by 6 bases, with 8 bases in the junction unmatched. The investigation overall reported the following: A small fraction of clonotypes appeared in both the CD4 and CD8 compartments, likely as a result of convergent recombination. Most clones expanded after primary vaccination (almost 97% of CD4 and 88% of CD8) were re-detected after the booster, suggesting that broad memory maintenance occurred. Compared with the primary T-cell response, the secondary T-cell response was weaker but faster, peaking on day 5 rather than day 15. Because only two donors were included in the study, the extent to which the findings can be generalized is limited. FACS-sorted repertoires could contain abundant contaminating clonotypes from the bulk population, so computational filtering was required.

Synthesis of TCR cDNA relied on 5'RACE template switching, a step that introduced a universal primer site along with unique molecular identifiers. Priming of cDNA synthesis was performed from both the TCR alpha and TCR beta constant segments. Two PCR steps were used to amplify libraries, with sample barcodes and sequencing adapters being added in the second step. Sequencing of libraries was performed on Illumina HiSeq 2500 (2x100 bp) or NovaSeq (2x150 bp). Turning to the authors' computational methods: Demultiplexing of reads and collapsing into UMI consensus sequences were performed with MIGEC, and V(D)J alignment was carried out with MiXCR. Vaccine-responding clonotypes were identified with edgeR using replicate PBMC samples, with FDR below 0.01 and a log2 fold change above 5 up to day 15 being required. Each bulk clonotype received a CD4 or CD8 identity based on whether the sequenced CD4 or CD8 repertoire contained that clonotype at higher abundance. Using fastp trimming at Q25 and MiXCR clonotype assembly, TCRdb reanalyzed the public sequencing data and kept in-frame beta chains. Identical CDR3 proteins give one entry, which carries the most common genes and DNA. The V and J calls, along with clone size, are taken from TCRdb and not from the paper's own processing. In this sample the table shows over 130,000 distinct CDR3 sequences, about 8% of which occur a single time. The ten most abundant clones make up approximately 0.67% of the sample.

This clonotype originated in a young man who received the YFV17D yellow fever vaccine. The V gene is TRBV12-3 or TRBV12-4 and the J gene is TRBJ2-2; 10 of the junction bases match TRBD2. The sequenced sample was CD4+ T cells sorted from PBMCs, obtained 5 days after the yellow fever booster vaccination. The CDR3 is CASTPSGSVPGELFF. The bases read TGTGCCAGCACTCCTAGCGGGAGTGTTCCCGGGGAGCTGTTTTTT.